A single sample gave rise to the 20 T cell receptor beta chains below, sequenced in a study of lymphopenia after photon versus proton radiotherapy. Using immunoSEQ multiplex PCR, the repertoire was profiled, and TCRdb retains in-frame clones only, with some absent. The table has about 33,000 clones, roughly 90% seen once. Sequenced material: peripheral blood, taken from a patient treated with photon-based radiotherapy. The receptor source for this set is a woman between 45 and 65 years old with pancreatic cancer.

This chain connects TRBV6-5 to TRBJ2-1; no clear D. Trimming removed 2 bases at V and 0 bases at J, with 8 bases between. Germline-derived CDR1 and CDR2 are MNHEY and SVGAGI. CDR3 length: 15 residues. The CDR3 is CASSYGGYSYNEQFF. CDR3 coding DNA: TGTGCCAGCAGTTACGGCGGTTACTCCTACAATGAGCAGTTCTTC.

V and J are TRBV7-8 and TRBJ1-1, with 8 bases that match TRBD1. V lost 5 bases, J lost 1 base, and 3 bases stayed unmatched. Germline V gives CDR1 SGHVS, CDR2 FQNEAQ. The CDR3 runs to 14 residues. The CDR3 here is CASSIDRGNTEAFF. In DNA form, the CDR3 reads TGTGCCAGCAGCATAGACAGGGGGAACACTGAAGCTTTCTTT.

This clone was observed a few times. The rearrangement uses TRBV5-4 and TRBJ2-1; possibly TRBD1 or TRBD2 for D (5 bases each). The CDR3 is 20 amino acids. V was clipped by 2 bases and J by 4 bases, with 28 bases between them. CDR1 is SGHNT and CDR2 is YYREEE in the germline V gene (reference sequence). CDR3: CASSFGSPNWDRIFYNEQFF. The CDR3 nucleotides read TGTGCCAGCAGCTTTGGTTCCCCGAACTGGGACCGCATTTTTTACAATGAGCAGTTCTTC.

The chain combines TRBV7-2 with TRBJ2-1, with TRBD2 matching 11 bases. Germline trimming cut 7 bases from V and 0 bases from J; bases unmatched to any gene: 5. The CDR3 loop spans 16 amino acids. Germline V gene lookup returns CDR1 SGHTA and CDR2 FQGNSA. As DNA, the CDR3 is TGTGCCAGCATTACTAGCGGGAGTAACTCCTACAATGAGCAGTTCTTC. Amino acid sequence: CASITSGSNSYNEQFF.

The chain employs TRBV4-1 and TRBJ1-2; D gene ambiguous. The CDR3 extends over 15 amino acids. V lost 0 bases to trimming and J lost 11 bases, with 19 bases between them. The V gene's germline CDR1 is MGHRA and CDR2 YSYEKL. CDR3 residues: CASSQDPTELFWYTF. In DNA form, the CDR3 reads TGCGCCAGCAGCCAAGATCCGACCGAGCTCTTTTGGTACACCTTC.

The chain links TRBV7-9 to TRBJ2-1; D possibly corresponds to TRBD2 (5 bases). V was clipped by 8 bases and J by 1 base, with 12 bases between them. The V gene's germline CDR1 is SEHNR and CDR2 FQNEAQ (reference sequence). The CDR3 spans 14 residues. In DNA form, the CDR3 reads TGTGCCAGCGTCTCCCCGGGGTCCTACAATGAGCAGTTCTTC. Residues: CASVSPGSYNEQFF.

This clone was found a few times. The V gene is TRBV19, the J gene TRBJ1-5, with a tentative D call TRBD1 (6 bases). Germline CDR1 and CDR2: LNHDA and SQIVND (reference sequence). Between the trimmed V and J ends, which lost 1 base and 4 bases, there was a span of 11 bases. The CDR3 covers 15 residues. The DNA of the CDR3 is TGTGCCAGTAGTATAGGGTCGGGGGCGAATCAGCCCCAGCATTTT. Translated: CASSIGSGANQPQHF.

This clone has a handful of counts. The chain employs TRBV4-3 and TRBJ1-5, with 8 nucleotides matching TRBD1. This CDR3 has 14 amino acids. Germline lookup yields CDR1 LGHNA and CDR2 YSLEER. With V trimmed by 5 bases and J by 7 bases, 7 bases remained unmatched. DNA for the CDR3: TGCGCCAGCAGCTACGGACAGGGCCAACAGCCCCAGCATTTT. This translates into CASSYGQGQQPQHF.

This chain connects TRBV4-1 to TRBJ2-5; TRBD2 is a possible D gene (6 bases). V was shortened by 4 bases and J by 5 bases, with 17 bases between the two germline ends. Germline values: CDR1 MGHRA, CDR2 YSYEKL. CDR3 length equals 15 residues. DNA of the CDR3: TGCGCCAGCAGCCCAATAGTGCGGGATGGGGAGACCCAGTACTTC. Translation gives CASSPIVRDGETQYF.

The J gene is TRBJ2-1, the V gene TRBV28, with 13 bases aligning to TRBD2. This CDR3 is built from 15 residues. Germline CDR1 MDHEN, CDR2 SYDVKM. J was trimmed by 6 bases and V by 3 bases; bases with no gene match: 2. The CDR3 reads CASSLGLAGTNEQFF. The CDR3 nucleotides read TGTGCCAGCAGTTTGGGACTAGCGGGAACCAATGAGCAGTTCTTC. Based on the CDR3 plus reference TRBV28 and TRBJ2-1, the full variable domain is DVKVTQSSRYLVKRTGEKVFLECVQDMDHENMFWYRQDPGLGLRLIYFSYDVKMKEKGDIPEGYSVSREKKERFSLILESASTNQTSMYLCASSLGLAGTNEQFFGPGTRLTVL.

V usage is TRBV28 and J usage is TRBJ2-5; TRBD1 matches at 10 bases. V shed 4 bases and J 4 bases; nucleotides not matched to a gene: 3. In germline, CDR1 is MDHEN, CDR2 SYDVKM. This CDR3 comprises 14 residues. The CDR3: CASSSGQGRETQYF. The CDR3 coding sequence is TGTGCCAGCAGTTCGGGACAGGGGAGAGAGACCCAGTACTTC.

There are a few counts of this clone. The gene calls are TRBV27 and TRBJ2-7, with 9 bases aligning to TRBD2. J gave up 6 bases and V 6 bases, and 9 bases lay outside the gene matches. This CDR3 spans 14 amino acids. Germline loops: CDR1 MNHEY, CDR2 SMNVEV (reference sequence). The CDR3 nucleotides are TGTGCCAGCAGACGACCGGGACTAGCTTTCGAGCAGTACTTC. It specifies CASRRPGLAFEQYF.

This clone appeared a single time. This chain uses TRBV7-6 with TRBJ2-3; weak D call: TRBD2 (5 bases). From germline, CDR1 is SGHVS and CDR2 FNYEAQ. V was pared by 5 bases and J by 2 bases, with 20 bases between. The CDR3 is 17 residues long. In DNA form, the CDR3 reads TGTGCCAGCAGCGGCTCCGTGGGAGAAGGGCTCACAGATACGCAGTATTTT. Protein: CASSGSVGEGLTDTQYF.

V usage is TRBV20-1 and J usage is TRBJ2-5, with D maybe TRBD2 (5 bases). The germline CDR1 and CDR2 sequences are DFQATT and SNEGSKA (reference sequence). V was clipped by 5 bases and J by 4 bases, with 8 bases between them. The length of the CDR3 is 11 residues. CDR3 coding DNA: TGCAGTGCTGACTACGGAGAGACCCAGTACTTC. Protein sequence: CSADYGETQYF.

The chain employs TRBV4-1 and TRBJ2-7; D gene unclear. CDR3 length: 14 residues. Trimming took 1 base from V and 0 from J, leaving 7 bases between them. Germline lookup yields CDR1 MGHRA and CDR2 YSYEKL. The CDR3 here is CASSQVSDSYEQYF. CDR3 DNA sequence: TGCGCCAGCAGCCAAGTATCGGACTCCTACGAGCAGTACTTC.

The J gene is TRBJ2-3, the V gene TRBV28, with 9 bases lining up with TRBD1. This CDR3 spans 15 amino acids. Germline V gene sequence: CDR1 MDHEN, CDR2 SYDVKM. The V and J ends lost 6 bases and 0 bases, in that order; junction bases with no gene match: 4. CDR3 DNA: TGTGCCAGCAGCAGGACAGGGGCTAGCACAGATACGCAGTATTTT. Its protein product is CASSRTGASTDTQYF. Combining the CDR3 with reference TRBV28 and TRBJ2-3 gives the whole variable domain DVKVTQSSRYLVKRTGEKVFLECVQDMDHENMFWYRQDPGLGLRLIYFSYDVKMKEKGDIPEGYSVSREKKERFSLILESASTNQTSMYLCASSRTGASTDTQYFGPGTRLTVL.

This chain connects TRBV6-5 to TRBJ2-7, with a tentative D call TRBD1 (5 bases). This CDR3 comprises 13 residues. Germline assignment: CDR1 MNHEY and CDR2 SVGAGI. Trimming pared 2 bases from V and 5 bases from J, leaving 10 bases between. The CDR3 protein is CASSYPGRNEQYF. In nucleotides, the CDR3 is TGTGCCAGCAGTTACCCAGGGCGGAACGAGCAGTACTTC.

This chain links TRBV28 with TRBJ2-3, with 8 nucleotides matching TRBD2. Unmatched junction bases numbered 9, after V lost 3 bases and J lost 4 bases. Germline CDR1 and CDR2: MDHEN and SYDVKM. This CDR3 is 16 amino acids long. The CDR3 sequence is CASSLGMSGGPDTQYF. CDR3 sequence (DNA): TGTGCCAGCAGTTTGGGCATGTCGGGAGGGCCAGATACGCAGTATTTT.

This clone was counted a single time. One end of the junction varies from germline; a read error may be responsible. The chain recombines TRBV30 with TRBJ1-2; D not resolved. The CDR3 totals 14 residues. From germline, CDR1 is GTSNPN and CDR2 SVGIG (reference sequence). CDR3 sequence reads: CAWTRPPGNHGYTF. The CDR3 coding sequence is TGTGCCTGGACACGACCCCCAGGTAACCATGGCTACACCTTC.

The chain couples TRBV10-1 to TRBJ1-1, with D unclear. Trimming took 6 bases from V and 0 from J, leaving 8 bases between them. Germline-derived CDR1 and CDR2 are WNHNN and SYGVQD (reference sequence). The length of the CDR3 is 13 residues. This CDR3 is CASRQTLNTEAFF. CDR3 bases: TGCGCCAGCAGACAGACACTGAACACTGAAGCTTTCTTT.